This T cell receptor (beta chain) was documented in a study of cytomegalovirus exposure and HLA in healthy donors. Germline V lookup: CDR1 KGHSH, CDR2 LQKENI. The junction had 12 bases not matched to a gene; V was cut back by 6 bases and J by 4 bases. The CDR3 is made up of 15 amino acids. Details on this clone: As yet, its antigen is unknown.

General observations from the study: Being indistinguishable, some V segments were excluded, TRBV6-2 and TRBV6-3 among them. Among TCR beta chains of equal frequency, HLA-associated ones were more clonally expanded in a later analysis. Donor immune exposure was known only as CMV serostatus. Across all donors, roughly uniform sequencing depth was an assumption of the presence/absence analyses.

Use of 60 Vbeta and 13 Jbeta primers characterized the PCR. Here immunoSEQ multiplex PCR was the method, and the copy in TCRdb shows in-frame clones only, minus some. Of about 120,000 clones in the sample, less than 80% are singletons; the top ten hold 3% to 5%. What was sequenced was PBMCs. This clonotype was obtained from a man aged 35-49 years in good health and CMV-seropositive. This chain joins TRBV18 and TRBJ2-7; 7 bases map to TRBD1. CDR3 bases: TGTGCCAGCTCGCTTCGACAGGGAACGTTTTACGAGCAGTACTTC. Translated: CASSLRQGTFYEQYF.